The rows below give T cell receptor beta chains drawn from one sample of a study of cytotoxic CD8 clonotypes in ibrutinib-treated CLL. Sequencing used immunoSEQ multiplex PCR; TCRdb keeps in-frame clones, though not all of them. The sample contains 60,000 to 70,000 clones, roughly 59% of which appear only once. The sample here was PBMCs, taken after 12 months of ibrutinib treatment. Every receptor here comes from a human donor with chronic lymphocytic leukemia. The CDR3 runs from the conserved cysteine through the conserved F or W. Each record gives: J gene, clone size, V gene, D gene, CDR3 protein, CDR3 DNA. D genes are given only for firm matches. Rows may omit the clone size; those that give it use once, few, many or a size class.

TRBJ2-4	-	TRBV11-2	-	CASSLEVPGVGLYF	TGTGCCAGCAGCTTAGAAGTACCAGGGGTGGGTCTGTACTTC
TRBJ2-2	-	TRBV13	TRBD1	CASSRKGQVFTGELFF	TGTGCCAGCAGCCGAAAGGGACAGGTCTTCACCGGGGAGCTGTTTTTT
TRBJ1-1	-	TRBV20-1	-	CSAQVNTEAFF	TGCAGTGCGCAGGTGAACACTGAAGCTTTCTTT
TRBJ2-4	-	TRBV7-7	-	CASSHWASPIFLAKNIQYF	TGTGCCAGCAGCCACTGGGCATCCCCGATCTTTTTAGCCAAAAACATTCAGTACTTC
TRBJ2-2	-	TRBV5-1	TRBD1	CASRSQGDGTGELFF	TGCGCCAGCAGAAGTCAGGGGGATGGCACCGGGGAGCTGTTTTTT
TRBJ2-1	-	TRBV29-1	TRBD1	CSARTGYYNEQFF	TGCAGCGCGCGGACAGGGTACTACAATGAGCAGTTCTTC
TRBJ1-4	-	TRBV7-2	TRBD1	CASSPGTGHGEKLFF	TGTGCCAGCAGCCCCGGGACAGGGCATGGGGAAAAACTGTTTTTT
TRBJ1-2	few	TRBV29-1	-	CSVEDQGRTNYGYTF	TGCAGCGTTGAAGATCAGGGTCGCACTAACTATGGCTACACCTTC
TRBJ2-1	-	TRBV6-5	TRBD2	CASREQAGGQFF	TGTGCCAGCAGGGAGCAAGCGGGAGGGCAATTCTTC
TRBJ2-5	-	TRBV5-5	-	CASSQGSETQYF	TGTGCCAGCAGCCAAGGATCAGAGACCCAGTACTTC
TRBJ2-5	many	TRBV19	-	CASSNRRKETQYF	TGTGCCAGTAGTAACCGGAGAAAAGAGACCCAGTACTTC
TRBJ1-2	few	TRBV4-2	TRBD1	CASSSGGRTGEKAGYGYTF	TGTGCCAGCAGCTCAGGCGGGAGGACAGGGGAGAAAGCTGGCTATGGCTACACCTTC
TRBJ2-3	-	TRBV5-1	-	CASSPGAGRSTDTQYF	TGCGCCAGCAGCCCCGGGGCGGGACGAAGCACAGATACGCAGTATTTT
TRBJ2-1	-	TRBV7-9	TRBD2	CASSFSGTSYNEQFF	TGTGCCAGCAGCTTTAGCGGGACATCCTACAATGAGCAGTTCTTC
TRBJ1-2	many	TRBV7-9	TRBD1	CASSSPQQGQVFGGYTF	TGTGCCAGCAGCTCCCCCCAGCAGGGACAGGTGTTTGGTGGCTACACCTTC
TRBJ2-7	-	TRBV6-5	-	CASSHPDSYEQYF	TGTGCCAGCAGCCACCCGGACAGCTACGAGCAGTACTTC
TRBJ2-1	-	TRBV14	TRBD2	CASSLLAGTNEQFF	TGTGCCAGCAGCCTACTAGCGGGAACCAATGAGCAGTTCTTC
TRBJ1-5	-	TRBV4-1	TRBD1	CASSQGGDRTFVPSNQPQHF	TGCGCCAGCAGCCAAGGGGGGGACAGGACCTTTGTTCCTAGCAATCAGCCCCAGCATTTT
TRBJ2-2	-	TRBV29-1	-	CSVESDTGELFF	TGCAGCGTTGAGAGTGACACCGGGGAGCTGTTTTTT
TRBJ2-5	-	TRBV28	-	CASLPTSVGQETQYF	TGTGCCAGCTTGCCCACTTCGGTAGGGCAAGAGACCCAGTACTTC
TRBJ1-5	-	TRBV5-1	-	CASSLSPSGIDQPQHF	TGCGCCAGCAGCTTGTCTCCCAGTGGCATAGATCAGCCCCAGCATTTT
TRBJ1-1	-	TRBV21-1	-	CASSSDMNTEAFF	TGTGCCAGCAGCTCGGACATGAACACTGAAGCTTTCTTT
TRBJ2-1	-	TRBV27	TRBD2	CASSQHEGRGRRNEQFF	TGTGCCAGCAGTCAGCATGAGGGGCGCGGGAGGAGGAATGAGCAGTTCTTC
TRBJ2-1	-	TRBV5-1	-	CASSATGSYYNEQFF	TGCGCCAGCAGCGCTACAGGGAGCTACTACAATGAGCAGTTCTTC
TRBJ2-5	-	TRBV9	-	CASSAIQETQYF	TGTGCCAGCAGCGCTATCCAAGAGACCCAGTACTTC